This T cell receptor beta chain was sequenced during a study of Ad26.COV2.S vaccination and SARS-CoV-2 variants. Study findings and constraints: Analytic work on TCR breadth and depth might have understated the full extent of total T cell responses. Reported findings describe substantial breadth in spike-specific CD8+ and CD4+ T cell responses following vaccination.

Profiled with immunoSEQ multiplex PCR; TCRdb holds only in-frame clones, not every one. The sample lists about 440,000 clones, roughly 87% occurring once. About this clone: Its antigen is unidentified.

The treatment here: about 20 received Ad26.COV2.S at low or high dose, single or two shots; about 5 received placebo; per-sample allocation not given. Collection of samples fell on day 63 after the first vaccine or placebo injection. In Boston, an adult donor aged 18-55 years took part. Wuhan-strain SARS-CoV-2 spike was expressed by the Ad26 vector that made up the vaccine. Trimming shortened V by 5 bases and J by 3 bases, and 11 bases separated the two germline ends. The V gene's germline CDR1 is SGHNT and CDR2 YENEEA. CDR3 length: 14 residues. The TCR originated in a person aged 18-65 years who received the Ad26.COV2.S COVID-19 vaccine or a placebo. This specimen was peripheral blood, taken in a trial of Ad26.COV2.S vaccine versus placebo. V and J are TRBV11-3 and TRBJ1-3; D is unresolved. DNA of the CDR3: TGTGCCAGCAGCCTGCACGGTAGTGGAAACACCATATATTTT. It codes for CASSLHGSGNTIYF.